Listed here are 7 T cell receptor beta chains from one sample, sequenced in a study of cytotoxic CD8 clonotypes in ibrutinib-treated CLL. TCRdb keeps only in-frame clones here, not all; method: immunoSEQ multiplex PCR. This table holds about 140,000 clones, about 84% found once. Sequenced here: PBMCs, sampled after 36 months of ibrutinib treatment. The receptors were gathered from a human donor with chronic lymphocytic leukemia.

The V gene is TRBV11-2, the J gene TRBJ2-5; D perhaps matches TRBD1 (5 bases). Trimming pared 1 base from V and 2 bases from J, leaving 8 bases between. The germline gives CDR1 SGHAT, CDR2 FQNNGV. The CDR3 runs to 14 residues. The CDR3 DNA sequence: TGTGCCAGCAGCTTAGCCGACAGTCAAGAGACCCAGTACTTC. This encodes CASSLADSQETQYF.

The chain combines TRBV6-1 with TRBJ1-2; D is undetermined. Germline-derived CDR1 and CDR2 are MNHNS and SASEGT. Between the trimmed V and J ends, which lost 3 bases and 2 bases, there was a span of 4 bases. This CDR3 is 12 amino acids long. The chain's CDR3 is CASSELNYGYTF. CDR3 DNA sequence: TGTGCCAGCAGTGAGCTAAACTATGGCTACACCTTC.

The J gene is TRBJ1-2, the V gene TRBV5-4, with 9 bases identical to TRBD1. The CDR3 is 13 amino acids. Germline CDR1 and CDR2: SGHNT and YYREEE (reference sequence). The ends lost 0 bases at V and 11 bases at J; junction bases unmatched: 5. CDR3 in amino acids: CASSLDPGQGYTF. CDR3 nucleotide sequence: TGTGCCAGCAGCTTGGACCCCGGACAGGGGTACACCTTC.

The chain couples TRBV5-1 to TRBJ2-5; D gene uncertain. V was trimmed by 0 bases and J by 4 bases, leaving 10 bases between them. The CDR3 runs to 14 residues. From germline, CDR1 is SGHRS and CDR2 YFSETQ. The CDR3 nucleotides are TGCGCCAGCAGCTTGGGGGTGGTCCGAGAGACCCAGTACTTC. This sequence encodes CASSLGVVRETQYF.

V is TRBV6-8 and J is TRBJ2-7; D call uncertain. CDR3 length: 16 amino acids. Germline CDR1 is MNHGY and CDR2 is SAAAGT. Trimming pared 2 bases from V and 2 bases from J, leaving 16 bases between. CDR3 DNA sequence: TGTGCCAGCAGTTACCAGTTAAGTCAGACTCCCTACGAGCAGTACTTC. This gives the protein CASSYQLSQTPYEQYF.

The V gene is TRBV5-1, the J gene TRBJ2-5, with 7 positions matching TRBD1. CDR3 length: 14 amino acids. Trimming at V came to 7 bases and at J to 5 bases, leaving 11 bases not matched to a gene. Looked up from germline, CDR1 is SGHRS and CDR2 is YFSETQ. CDR3 region: CASRPGQLSETQYF. In nucleotides, the CDR3 is TGCGCCAGCCGCCCGGGACAGCTGAGTGAGACCCAGTACTTC.

The V gene is TRBV18, the J gene TRBJ2-7; D could derive from TRBD1 or TRBD2 (6 bases each). The V end lost 3 bases, the J end lost 3 bases, and 15 bases lay between the germline ends. There are 15 residues in the CDR3. Germline CDR1 reads KGHSH; CDR2 reads LQKENI. The chain's CDR3 is CASSPRGTPYYEQYF. The CDR3 nucleotides are TGTGCCAGCTCACCCCGGGGGACACCTTACTACGAGCAGTACTTC.